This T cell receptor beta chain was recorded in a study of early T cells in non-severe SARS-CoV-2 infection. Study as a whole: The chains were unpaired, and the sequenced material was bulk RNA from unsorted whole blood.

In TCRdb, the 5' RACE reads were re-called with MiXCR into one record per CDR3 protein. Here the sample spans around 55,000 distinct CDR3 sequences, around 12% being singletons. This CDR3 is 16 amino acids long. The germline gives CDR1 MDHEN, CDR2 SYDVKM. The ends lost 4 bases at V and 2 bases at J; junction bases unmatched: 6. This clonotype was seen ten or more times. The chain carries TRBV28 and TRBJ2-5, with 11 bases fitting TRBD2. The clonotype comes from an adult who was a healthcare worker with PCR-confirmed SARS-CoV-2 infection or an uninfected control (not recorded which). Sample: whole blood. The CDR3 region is CASSWLAGGWQETQYF. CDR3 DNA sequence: TGTGCCAGCAGTTGGCTAGCGGGAGGATGGCAAGAGACCCAGTACTTC.